Below are 26 T cell receptor beta chains sequenced from a single sample in a study of CD4 T cells in relation to SARS-CoV-2 and coronaviruses. Their antigen targets remain unknown. CD4+ T cells from unexposed donors were obtained before the COVID-19 pandemic (2011-2018). After about 11 days of culture, CD4+ T cells were isolated. Repertoires were generated with immunoSEQ multiplex PCR, while TCRdb's copy carries only in-frame clones and drops some. The sample lists about 29,000 clones, nearly 80% occurring once. The sample comprised CD4+ T cells from PBMCs, cultured in vitro. Receptors were obtained from a human donor in good health.

V usage is TRBV10-1 and J usage is TRBJ2-2; the D is unclear. CDR1 is WNHNN, CDR2 SYGVQD, per germline (reference sequence). The CDR3 covers 13 residues. V was shortened by 6 bases and J by 7 bases, with 12 bases between the two germline ends. The CDR3, as DNA: TGCGCCAGCAGACCCAAGGGTGGCGGGGAGCTGTTTTTT. Translated: CASRPKGGGELFF.

The J gene is TRBJ1-2, the V gene TRBV2; D gene ambiguous. The CDR3 is 14 residues long. V was trimmed by 0 bases and J by 4 bases, leaving 9 bases between them. Germline loops: CDR1 SNHLY, CDR2 FYNNEI. CDR3 in amino acids: CASSEAGWFYGYTF. DNA of the CDR3: TGTGCCAGCAGTGAAGCGGGGTGGTTCTATGGCTACACCTTC.

The rearrangement uses TRBV19 and TRBJ1-2, with 7 positions matching TRBD1. Looked up from germline, CDR1 is LNHDA and CDR2 is SQIVND (reference sequence). The CDR3 is 14 residues long. The junction had 6 bases not matched to a gene; V was cut back by 3 bases and J by 5 bases. The CDR3, as DNA: TGTGCCAGTAGTATTCGGGACAGTCCATATGGCTACACCTTC. It translates to CASSIRDSPYGYTF.

This sequence joins TRBV7-2 and TRBJ2-4, with 8 nucleotides matching TRBD1. CDR3 length: 15 amino acids. Germline V CDR1 and CDR2: SGHTA, FQGNSA. Trimming at V came to 2 bases and at J to 15 bases, leaving 15 bases not matched to a gene. CDR3 residues: CASSLLSSGQGSMYF. The CDR3 DNA is TGTGCCAGCAGCTTACTAAGCTCAGGACAGGGTTCAATGTACTTC.

The chain carries TRBV29-1 and TRBJ2-2; 9 bases match TRBD1. CDR1 is SQVTM, CDR2 ANQGSEA, per germline. V dropped 4 bases and J dropped 6; count of bases not matched to a gene: 3. CDR3 size: 13 residues. The CDR3 loop reads CSVAGQGAGELFF. The CDR3 nucleotides are TGCAGCGTTGCGGGACAGGGCGCCGGGGAGCTGTTTTTT.

The DNA of the CDR3 is TGTGCCAGCAGTCAACAGGGAAATGGCTACACCTTC. This gives the protein CASSQQGNGYTF. The chain couples TRBV28 to TRBJ1-2, with TRBD1 as a possible D gene (6 bases). The CDR3 has 12 amino acids. Trimming left V 5 bases short and J 6 bases short, with 10 bases between. Germline CDR1 reads MDHEN; CDR2 reads SYDVKM.

This chain uses TRBV10-3 with TRBJ1-3, with unresolved D. Trimming cost V 4 bases and J 8 bases, with 18 bases left between them. Germline CDR1 ENHRY, CDR2 SYGVKD. CDR3 size: 15 residues. CDR3 DNA: TGTGCCATCAGTGTGAGTCTGGCAGAGCATGACACCATATATTTT. It yields the protein CAISVSLAEHDTIYF.

The chain combines TRBV27 with TRBJ2-4; TRBD2 aligns across 11 bases. CDR1 is MNHEY, CDR2 SMNVEV, per germline (reference sequence). The CDR3 has 17 amino acids. V lost 4 bases and J lost 0; bases outside the gene matches: 5. CDR3 DNA sequence: TGTGCCAGCAGTTCCTTAGCGGGAGGGTTAGCCAAAAACATTCAGTACTTC. Its translation: CASSSLAGGLAKNIQYF.

This clone has only one observation. The chain is built from TRBV7-2 and TRBJ2-5, with 9 bases aligning to TRBD2. The V gene's germline CDR1 is SGHTA and CDR2 FQGNSA. With V trimmed by 4 bases and J by 5 bases, 5 bases remained unmatched. The CDR3 is made up of 14 amino acids. DNA for the CDR3: TGTGCCAGCAGCTCGGGACTAGCACGTGAGACCCAGTACTTC. Its translation is CASSSGLARETQYF.

The rearrangement links TRBV6-5 to TRBJ1-2; a possible D gene is TRBD1 (5 bases). CDR1 is MNHEY, CDR2 SVGAGI, per germline. CDR3 length equals 16 residues. Trimming pared 1 base from V and 0 bases from J, leaving 12 bases between. This CDR3 reads CASSYYQGYSNYGYTF. CDR3 nucleotides: TGTGCCAGCAGTTACTATCAGGGATACTCTAACTATGGCTACACCTTC.

This sequence joins TRBV21-1 and TRBJ2-3; the table gives TRBD1 as D, unverified against the DNA. TRBV21-1 is an annotated pseudogene. The length of the CDR3 is 14 residues. CDR3 bases: TGTGCCAGCAGCACGACAGGGCCCACAGATACGCAGTATTTT. Protein sequence: CASSTTGPTDTQYF.

V usage is TRBV5-1 and J usage is TRBJ1-5, with D unclear. Trimming took 0 bases from V and 4 from J, leaving 5 bases between them. The germline V gene has CDR1 SGHRS and CDR2 YFSETQ. The CDR3 loop spans 13 amino acids. This CDR3 is CASSLDGNQPQHF. The CDR3 DNA follows: TGCGCCAGCAGCTTGGACGGAAATCAGCCCCAGCATTTT.

This clone was seen just once. J is TRBJ2-1 and V is TRBV3-1 (or the pseudogene TRBV3-2); TRBD2 agrees at 7 bases. This CDR3 is built from 14 residues. Germline loops: CDR1 LGHDT, CDR2 YNNKEL (reference sequence). With V trimmed by 6 bases and J by 5 bases, 7 bases remained unmatched. CDR3: CASRPGLNNNEQFF. The CDR3 bases are TGTGCCAGCAGGCCGGGACTAAACAACAATGAGCAGTTCTTC.

This clone showed up just a few times. This chain connects TRBV5-1 to TRBJ1-1, with D possibly TRBD1 on 5 matching bases. This CDR3 contains 14 residues. Trimming cost V 6 bases and J 5 bases, with 17 bases left between them. The V gene's germline CDR1 is SGHRS and CDR2 YFSETQ. CDR3 in DNA: TGCGCCAGCAAAACCCGACAGACGTATACTGAAGCTTTCTTT. Its protein is CASKTRQTYTEAFF. The full variable domain, rest sourced from reference TRBV5-1 and TRBJ1-1, is KAGVTQTPRYLIKTRGQQVTLSCSPISGHRSVSWYQQTPGQGLQFLFEYFSETQRNKGNFPGRFSGRQFSNSRSEMNVSTLELGDSALYLCASKTRQTYTEAFFGQGTRLTVV.

The gene calls are TRBV7-2 and TRBJ2-7, with 11 bases matching TRBD2. The germline CDR1 and CDR2 sequences are SGHTA and FQGNSA. The V gene end was trimmed by 3 bases and the J gene end by 3 bases; junction bases not matched to a gene: 4. CDR3 size: 15 residues. Here the CDR3 reads CASSLVTSGNYEQYF. The CDR3 DNA is TGTGCCAGCAGCTTGGTGACTAGCGGGAACTACGAGCAGTACTTC.

The chain links TRBV15 to TRBJ1-5, with 7 bases lining up with TRBD1. The germline V gene encodes CDR1 LNHNV and CDR2 YYDKDF (reference sequence). CDR3 length: 14 residues. The trim removed 5 bases at V and 8 bases at J, leaving 9 bases unmatched. This CDR3 is CATSGLDRVEPQHF. DNA of the CDR3: TGTGCCACCAGCGGACTAGACAGGGTTGAGCCCCAGCATTTT.

The J gene is TRBJ1-1, the V gene TRBV7-8; D is uncertain. Germline assignment: CDR1 SGHVS and CDR2 FQNEAQ. The CDR3 length is 16 residues. Trimming cost V 2 bases and J 2 bases, with 15 bases left between them. The CDR3 region has the DNA TGTGCCAGCAGCTTAACCCCGCAGGCTAAAAACACTGAAGCTTTCTTT. It encodes CASSLTPQAKNTEAFF. Full variable domain (rest looked up from reference TRBV7-8 and TRBJ1-1): GAGVSQSPRYKVAKRGQDVALRCDPISGHVSLFWYQQALGQGPEFLTYFQNEAQLDKSGLPSDRFFAERPEGSVSTLKIQRTQQEDSAVYLCASSLTPQAKNTEAFFGQGTRLTVV.

V gene TRBV9 combines with J gene TRBJ2-7; tentative D call: TRBD1 (5 bases). V lost 5 bases and J 3 bases, leaving 18 bases between the germline ends. The V gene's germline CDR1 is SGDLS and CDR2 YYNGEE. The CDR3 contains 15 residues. For the CDR3, the DNA is TGTGCCAGCAGTCCACATGGGGCCACTGACTACGAGCAGTACTTC. Translated: CASSPHGATDYEQYF.

This clone turned up a few times. The genes are TRBV5-6 and TRBJ2-3, with 9 nucleotides matching TRBD1. The CDR3 is 16 amino acids. The germline V gene has CDR1 SGHDT and CDR2 YYEEEE. The V gene end was trimmed by 2 bases and the J gene end by 0 bases; junction bases not matched to a gene: 4. This CDR3 reads CASSFAGQGSTDTQYF. The CDR3 region has the DNA TGTGCCAGCAGCTTTGCGGGACAGGGTAGCACAGATACGCAGTATTTT.

CDR3 sequence reads: CASSQTGTGGWEKLFF. In DNA, the CDR3 is TGCGCCAGCAGCCAGACAGGAACAGGGGGTTGGGAAAAACTGTTTTTT. V usage is TRBV4-3 and J usage is TRBJ1-4; TRBD1 agrees at 8 bases. Germline assignment: CDR1 LGHNA and CDR2 YSLEER. The trim removed 3 bases at V and 8 bases at J, leaving 11 bases unmatched. The length of the CDR3 is 16 residues.

This chain links TRBV29-1 with TRBJ2-7, with D possibly being TRBD1 (5 bases). CDR1 is SQVTM and CDR2 is ANQGSEA in the germline V gene. CDR3 length: 10 amino acids. V shed 1 base and J shed 9 bases, with 7 bases lying between them. CDR3 amino acids: CSVEVGVQYF. CDR3 DNA: TGCAGCGTTGAAGTAGGGGTGCAGTACTTC.

The rearrangement joins TRBV6-1 to TRBJ1-4; TRBD1 might be the D (5 bases). Trimming took off 3 bases at V and 8 bases at J, with 13 bases between the two ends. Germline lookup yields CDR1 MNHNS and CDR2 SASEGT. This CDR3 is 14 amino acids long. The CDR3, as DNA: TGTGCCAGCAGTGATGGGCAGGGATGGGAAAAACTGTTTTTT. Translated, it gives CASSDGQGWEKLFF.

V is TRBV5-1 and J is TRBJ2-5; 8 bases align to TRBD1. The CDR3 totals 12 residues. Germline V gene sequence: CDR1 SGHRS, CDR2 YFSETQ. The V and J ends lost 3 bases and 5 bases, in that order; junction bases with no gene match: 0. The CDR3: CASSWTGETQYF. CDR3 in DNA: TGCGCCAGCAGCTGGACAGGGGAGACCCAGTACTTC.

The rearrangement joins TRBV6-2 or TRBV6-3 to TRBJ1-2; D may be TRBD1 (5 bases). The CDR3 extends over 15 amino acids. V lost 2 bases, J lost 0 bases, and 10 bases lay in between. Germline lookup yields CDR1 MNHEY and CDR2 SVGEGT. The CDR3 DNA reads TGTGCCAGCAGTTACGGACAAGTAGCTAACTATGGCTACACCTTC. Amino acid sequence: CASSYGQVANYGYTF.

This sequence joins TRBV6-2 or TRBV6-3 and TRBJ1-3, with D hard to call. Trimming removed 6 bases from V and 0 bases from J, with 9 bases in between. This CDR3 has 14 amino acids. Germline V CDR1 and CDR2: MNHEY, SVGEGT. CDR3 sequence reads: CASSGLGSGNTIYF. The CDR3 DNA reads as TGTGCCAGCAGCGGACTGGGCTCTGGAAACACCATATATTTT.

V gene TRBV6-2 or TRBV6-3 combines with J gene TRBJ2-6; 12 positions match TRBD2. Unmatched junction bases numbered 5, after V lost 5 bases and J lost 0 bases. This CDR3 has 18 residues. Germline V gene lookup returns CDR1 MNHEY and CDR2 SVGEGT. The CDR3 DNA reads as TGTGCCAGCAGTACCGGACTAGCGGGACGCTCTGGGGCCAACGTCCTGACTTTC. It encodes CASSTGLAGRSGANVLTF.